This TCR beta chain was sequenced in a study of T cells in pancreatic ductal adenocarcinoma. Surgery without prior neoadjuvant therapy was the treatment of the selected pancreatic ductal adenocarcinoma patients. Libraries were prepared by immunoSEQ multiplex PCR; TCRdb keeps only in-frame clonotypes and omits some of them. The sample includes roughly 17,000 clones, around 91% of them seen just once. General observations from the study: Tumor and blood clonality did not differ significantly, about 0.11 versus 0.078. This surgical cohort overrepresents the minority presenting with early-stage disease. Enrichment of CD45RO+ effector over naive T cells in tumors may bias clonality. Compared with tumor, blood showed more total productive templates and 7 to 9.5-fold more clonotypes.

This CDR3 has 14 residues. Per germline, CDR1 MGHDK and CDR2 SYGVNS. As to this clone: Its antigen is not known. The junction and the germline gene differ at one end; a read error may be behind it.

Sequenced: PBMCs. This TCR came from a human donor with pancreatic ductal adenocarcinoma. The genes are TRBV25-1 and TRBJ2-5; the D gene is possibly TRBD1 (6 bases). The CDR3 DNA is TGTGCCAGCAGTGAATATCGGGGACACTTTCCCCTTGACTTC. Translation: CASSEYRGHFPLDF.